Listed below are T cell receptor beta chains from one sample, sequenced in a study of graft-versus-host responses after intestinal transplantation. Clones were sequenced by immunoSEQ multiplex PCR, and TCRdb holds only the in-frame ones, with some missing. The table records 3,700 or so clones, approximately 21% of them present only once. The specimen was alloreactive CD4+ T cells from a mixed lymphocyte reaction culture, collected before transplantation. These receptors all come from a human patient who was an organ donor for intestinal transplantation. The CDR3 runs from the conserved cysteine through the conserved F or W. Fields, in order: clone size, D gene, V gene, J gene, CDR3 protein, CDR3 DNA. A D gene is named only where the DNA matches it firmly. The listing skips clone size in some rows; elsewhere it reads once, few, many or a size class.

>few|.|TRBV6-4|TRBJ1-2
CASSLSAAANYGYTF
TGTGCCAGCAGTCTCTCTGCGGCAGCTAACTATGGCTACACCTTC
>medium-sized|.|TRBV28|TRBJ1-1
CASSSPQAMNTEAFF
TGTGCCAGCAGTTCCCCCCAGGCCATGAACACTGAAGCTTTCTTT
>.|.|TRBV5-5|TRBJ1-1
CASSVDTRSEAFF
TGTGCCAGCAGCGTGGACACCCGATCTGAAGCTTTCTTT
>medium-sized|TRBD2|TRBV11-2|TRBJ2-1
CASSLVPGGGEQFF
TGTGCCAGCAGCTTAGTCCCGGGGGGGGGTGAGCAGTTCTTC
>.|.|TRBV5-1|TRBJ2-1
CASSLGQANEQFF
TGCGCCAGCAGCTTGGGACAGGCCAATGAGCAGTTCTTC
>medium-sized|.|TRBV25-1|TRBJ2-1
CASSDPGGYNEQFF
TGTGCCAGCAGTGACCCCGGGGGATACAATGAGCAGTTCTTC
>few|.|TRBV6-6|TRBJ1-1
CASSYFDSLNTEAFF
TGTGCCAGCAGTTACTTCGACAGCTTGAACACTGAAGCTTTCTTT
>.|.|TRBV27|TRBJ2-5
CASSLSGIETQYF
TGTGCCAGCAGTTTGTCAGGGATCGAGACCCAGTACTTC
>.|.|TRBV5-8|TRBJ1-2
CASTKTVNYGYTF
TGTGCCAGCACCAAGACAGTTAACTATGGCTACACCTTC
>few|TRBD1|TRBV7-2|TRBJ2-1
CASSLGTVYNEQFF
TGTGCCAGCAGCCTTGGGACAGTCTACAATGAGCAGTTCTTC
>medium-sized|.|TRBV18|TRBJ1-1
CASSPPVGTAGGRTEAFF
TGTGCCAGCTCACCACCGGTCGGGACGGCGGGTGGGAGGACTGAAGCTTTCTTT
>.|TRBD1|TRBV7-8|TRBJ1-2
CASSFEGARAQYGYTF
TGTGCCAGCAGCTTCGAGGGGGCGCGGGCCCAATATGGCTACACCTTC
>.|TRBD1|TRBV28|TRBJ2-1
CASSLTGHYNEQFF
TGTGCCAGCAGTTTGACAGGGCACTACAATGAGCAGTTCTTC
>.|.|TRBV10-3|TRBJ1-5
CASSYQYSNQPQHF
TGTGCCAGCAGTTATCAGTATAGCAATCAGCCCCAGCATTTT
>.|.|TRBV7-2|TRBJ1-1
CASSLDRAYKAFF
TGTGCCAGCAGCTTAGACAGGGCCTACAAAGCTTTCTTT
>.|TRBD1|TRBV19|TRBJ2-1
CASSTTGVDYNEQFF
TGTGCCAGTAGTACCACAGGGGTCGACTACAATGAGCAGTTCTTC
>few|.|TRBV20-1|TRBJ2-1
CSATERVLQFF
TGCAGTGCCACCGAACGAGTTCTGCAGTTCTTC
>.|.|TRBV6-5|TRBJ1-3
CASRRETGNTIYF
TGTGCCAGCCGTCGGGAAACTGGAAACACCATATATTTT
>.|.|TRBV6-5|TRBJ1-1
CASSYFAGATEAFF
TGTGCCAGCAGTTACTTTGCAGGGGCCACTGAAGCTTTCTTT
>few|TRBD2|TRBV6-1|TRBJ2-3
CASSYGRGTDTQYF
TGTGCCAGCAGTTATGGGCGGGGGACAGATACGCAGTATTTT
>large|TRBD1|TRBV4-2|TRBJ1-4
CASSQSGTDNEKLFF
TGTGCCAGCAGCCAATCCGGGACAGATAATGAAAAACTGTTTTTT
>.|TRBD2|TRBV6-5|TRBJ2-2
CASNNGGGNTGELFF
TGTGCCAGCAACAACGGGGGGGGGAACACCGGGGAGCTGTTTTTT
>.|.|TRBV5-1|TRBJ2-2
CASSRVEGRTGELFF
TGCGCCAGCAGCCGGGTGGAGGGCCGCACCGGGGAGCTGTTTTTT
>medium-sized|.|TRBV27|TRBJ1-3
CASSRQPTSGNTIYF
TGTGCCAGCAGCCGACAGCCTACCTCTGGAAACACCATATATTTT
>.|.|TRBV4-2|TRBJ2-1
CASSIDKYEQFF
TGTGCCAGCAGCATCGACAAATACGAGCAGTTCTTC
>.|TRBD2|TRBV9|TRBJ2-1
CASSRTSTEQFF
TGTGCCAGCAGCCGGACTAGCACTGAGCAGTTCTTC
>medium-sized|.|TRBV28|TRBJ1-2
CASSLNHIYGYTF
TGTGCCAGCAGTTTAAACCACATCTATGGCTACACCTTC
>few|.|TRBV11-2|TRBJ1-6
CASSLIRGSNSPLHF
TGTGCCAGCAGCTTAATCAGGGGAAGTAATTCACCCCTCCACTTT
>few|TRBD1|TRBV6-5|TRBJ1-5
CASSQDRRLPQHF
TGTGCCAGCAGTCAGGACAGGAGGCTGCCCCAGCATTTT
>.|.|TRBV2|TRBJ1-2
CASGQGNYGYTF
TGTGCCAGCGGTCAGGGTAACTATGGCTACACCTTC
>.|TRBD2|TRBV28|TRBJ2-3
CASSLVSSGGTDTQYF
TGTGCCAGCAGTCTAGTATCTAGCGGGGGCACAGATACGCAGTATTTT
>.|.|TRBV6-4|TRBJ2-3
CASSKASTDTQYF
TGTGCCAGCAGTAAAGCTAGCACAGATACGCAGTATTTT
>medium-sized|TRBD1|TRBV7-9|TRBJ1-4
CASSLEGDSNEKLFF
TGTGCCAGCAGCTTAGAGGGGGACAGTAATGAAAAACTGTTTTTT
>.|.|TRBV4-1|TRBJ1-2
CASSQVGPSNYGYTF
TGCGCCAGCAGCCAAGTGGGGCCGTCTAACTATGGCTACACCTTC
>few|TRBD1|TRBV6-1|TRBJ2-5
CASSEALGTGRETQYF
TGTGCCAGCAGTGAAGCGCTGGGGACAGGGCGAGAGACCCAGTACTTC
>medium-sized|.|TRBV2|TRBJ2-1
CASSFQGRNEQFF
TGTGCCAGCTCGTTTCAGGGGAGAAATGAGCAGTTCTTC
>.|.|TRBV4-2|TRBJ2-3
CASSQEYRGAHTQYF
TGTGCCAGCAGCCAAGAATACCGGGGGGCGCATACGCAGTATTTT
>.|TRBD1|TRBV11-3|TRBJ1-1
CASSLTGVNTEAFF
TGTGCCAGCAGCTTAACAGGGGTGAACACTGAAGCTTTCTTT
>few|.|TRBV9|TRBJ1-2
CASSVEPGTPNYGYTF
TGTGCCAGCAGCGTAGAGCCTGGGACACCGAACTATGGCTACACCTTC
>.|.|TRBV6-5|TRBJ1-5
CASSVAGSNQPQHF
TGTGCCAGCAGTGTGGCAGGTAGCAATCAGCCCCAGCATTTT
>.|TRBD2|TRBV5-1|TRBJ2-5
CASSLGLAGAETQYF
TGCGCCAGCAGCTTGGGCCTAGCGGGGGCAGAGACCCAGTACTTC
>medium-sized|.|TRBV19|TRBJ1-2
CASSRTQEYYGYTF
TGTGCCAGTAGTCGAACACAGGAATACTATGGCTACACCTTC
>.|.|TRBV14|TRBJ1-6
CASSPPGTNNSPLHF
TGTGCCAGCAGCCCTCCCGGGACAAATAATTCACCCCTCCACTTT
>few|TRBD2|TRBV7-9|TRBJ2-5
CASEKGRAQETQYF
TGTGCCAGTGAAAAGGGGAGGGCCCAAGAGACCCAGTACTTC
>.|.|TRBV27|TRBJ2-1
CASSLGAEQFF
TGTGCCAGCAGCCTAGGGGCTGAGCAGTTCTTC
>medium-sized|.|TRBV18|TRBJ2-5
CASSPPGASETQYF
TGTGCCAGCTCACCACCGGGGGCAAGTGAGACCCAGTACTTC
>.|TRBD1|TRBV28|TRBJ1-4
CASSTGTGGKGSEKLFF
TGTGCCAGCAGCACAGGGACAGGAGGCAAGGGAAGTGAAAAACTGTTTTTT
>medium-sized|TRBD1|TRBV5-6|TRBJ1-6
CASSSQGVWYNSPLHF
TGTGCCAGCAGCTCCCAGGGGGTCTGGTATAATTCACCCCTCCACTTT
>medium-sized|.|TRBV7-2|TRBJ2-3
CASSITGLGHGYF
TGTGCCAGCAGCATTACAGGGTTAGGACATGGGTATTTT
>.|TRBD1|TRBV9|TRBJ1-3
CASSGWDRGNTIYF
TGTGCCAGCAGCGGCTGGGACAGAGGAAACACCATATATTTT
>.|.|TRBV2|TRBJ2-1
CASSSTGGPYNEQFF
TGTGCCAGCAGTAGCACAGGAGGGCCTTACAATGAGCAGTTCTTC
>many|TRBD1|TRBV7-8|TRBJ2-4
CASSQGTAPLAKNIQYF
TGTGCCAGCAGCCAAGGGACAGCTCCTCTAGCCAAAAACATTCAGTACTTC
>large|.|TRBV6-5|TRBJ1-2
CASSLSAAANYGYTF
TGTGCCAGCAGTCTCTCTGCGGCAGCTAACTATGGCTACACCTTC
>once|TRBD1|TRBV7-9|TRBJ1-4
CASSFPGTGNEKLFF
TGTGCCAGCAGCTTTCCCGGGACAGGGAATGAAAAACTGTTTTTT
>few|.|TRBV15|TRBJ1-5
CATSLDSAFLSNQPQHF
TGTGCCACCAGCTTGGACAGCGCTTTCCTTAGCAATCAGCCCCAGCATTTT
>medium-sized|TRBD1|TRBV27|TRBJ2-2
CASSTDRGPVEELFF
TGTGCCAGCAGTACCGACAGGGGGCCGGTGGAGGAGCTGTTTTTT
>few|.|TRBV9|TRBJ2-1
CASSVEEYEQFF
TGTGCCAGCAGCGTAGAAGAGTACGAGCAGTTCTTC
>few|.|TRBV5-4|TRBJ1-2
CASSLAGPYGYTF
TGTGCCAGCAGCTTGGCAGGGCCTTATGGCTACACCTTC